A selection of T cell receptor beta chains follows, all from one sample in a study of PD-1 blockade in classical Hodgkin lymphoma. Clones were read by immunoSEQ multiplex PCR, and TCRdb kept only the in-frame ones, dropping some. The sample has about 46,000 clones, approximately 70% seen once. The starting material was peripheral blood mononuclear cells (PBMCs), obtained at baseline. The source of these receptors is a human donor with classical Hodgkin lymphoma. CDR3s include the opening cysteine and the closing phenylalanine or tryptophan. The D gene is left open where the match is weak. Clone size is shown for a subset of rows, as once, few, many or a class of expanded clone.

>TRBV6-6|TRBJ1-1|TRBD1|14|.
CASREGTANREAFF
TGTGCCAGCAGAGAAGGGACAGCTAACCGTGAAGCTTTCTTT
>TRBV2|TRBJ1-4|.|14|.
CASSEGRSQEKLFF
TGTGCCAGCAGTGAGGGTAGGAGCCAAGAAAAACTGTTTTTT
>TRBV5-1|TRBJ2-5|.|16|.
CASSLVGLTSGETQYF
TGCGCCAGCAGCTTGGTTGGTCTGACTAGTGGAGAGACCCAGTACTTC
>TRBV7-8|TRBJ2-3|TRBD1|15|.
CASSSGTGTTDTQYF
TGTGCCAGCAGCTCCGGGACAGGGACCACAGATACGCAGTATTTT
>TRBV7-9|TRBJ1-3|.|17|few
CASSLGFYGSSGNTIYF
TGTGCCAGCAGCTTAGGATTTTACGGGTCCTCTGGAAACACCATATATTTT
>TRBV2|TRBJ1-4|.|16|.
CASLLTREARNEKLFF
TGTGCCAGCCTCCTGACCCGGGAGGCCAGAAATGAAAAACTGTTTTTT
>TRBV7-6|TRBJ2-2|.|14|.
CASSLGQASGELFF
TGTGCCAGCAGCTTAGGGCAAGCAAGTGGGGAGCTGTTTTTT
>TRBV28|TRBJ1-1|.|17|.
CASSLAIESIPNTEAFF
TGTGCCAGCAGTTTAGCAATAGAGAGCATACCGAACACTGAAGCTTTCTTT
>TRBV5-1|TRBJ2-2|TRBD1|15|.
CASSKGTGVTGELFF
TGCGCCAGCAGCAAAGGGACAGGGGTCACCGGGGAGCTGTTTTTT
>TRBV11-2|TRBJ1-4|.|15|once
CASSVWSGAGEKLFF
TGTGCCAGCAGCGTTTGGTCCGGCGCCGGTGAAAAACTGTTTTTT
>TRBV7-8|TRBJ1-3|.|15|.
CASRGGFSSGNTIYF
TGTGCCAGCAGAGGGGGTTTCAGCTCTGGAAACACCATATATTTT
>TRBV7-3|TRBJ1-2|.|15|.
CASSPGAGRDTGYTF
TGTGCCAGCAGCCCCGGGGCGGGCAGGGATACTGGCTACACCTTC
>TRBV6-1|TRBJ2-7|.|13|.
CASSLRVTYEQYF
TGTGCCAGCAGCTTGAGGGTTACCTACGAGCAGTACTTC
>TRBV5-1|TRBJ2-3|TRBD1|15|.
CASSLGGTGTYTQYF
TGCGCCAGCAGCTTGGGGGGGACAGGGACATATACGCAGTATTTT
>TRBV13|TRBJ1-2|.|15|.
CASSLRGAGNGGYTF
TGTGCCAGCAGCTTAAGGGGCGCGGGGAATGGTGGCTACACCTTC
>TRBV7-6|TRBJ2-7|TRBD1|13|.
CASSYTGGYEQYF
TGCGCCAGCAGCTACACAGGGGGCTACGAGCAGTACTTC
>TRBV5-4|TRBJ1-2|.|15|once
CASSWEPNSDNGYTF
TGTGCCAGCAGCTGGGAGCCCAATTCGGACAATGGCTACACCTTC
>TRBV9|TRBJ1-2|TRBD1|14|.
CASSAGQDNYGYTF
TGTGCCAGCAGCGCAGGACAGGATAACTATGGCTACACCTTC
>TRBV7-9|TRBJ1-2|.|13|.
CATPTGRSYGYTF
TGTGCCACCCCGACAGGAAGATCCTATGGCTACACCTTC
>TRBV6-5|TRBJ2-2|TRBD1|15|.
CASSPRDRTTGELFF
TGTGCCAGCAGTCCCCGGGACAGGACCACCGGGGAGCTGTTTTTT
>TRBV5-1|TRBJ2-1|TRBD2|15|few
CASSELAGGNNEQFF
TGCGCCAGCAGCGAGTTAGCGGGGGGCAACAATGAGCAGTTCTTC
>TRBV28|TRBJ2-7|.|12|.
CAVAGNGKEQYF
TGTGCCGTCGCCGGGAATGGGAAGGAGCAGTACTTC
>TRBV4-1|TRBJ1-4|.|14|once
CASSQVRQGEKLFF
TGCGCCAGCAGCCAAGTCCGGCAGGGTGAAAAACTGTTTTTT
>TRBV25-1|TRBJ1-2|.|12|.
CASTFPGQGYTF
TGTGCCAGCACTTTTCCAGGACAGGGCTACACCTTC
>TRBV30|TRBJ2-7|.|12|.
CAWSRSSYEQYF
TGTGCCTGGAGTAGGAGTTCCTACGAGCAGTACTTC
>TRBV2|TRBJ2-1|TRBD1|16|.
CASSPWTGGAYNEQFF
TGTGCCAGCAGTCCTTGGACAGGGGGGGCCTACAATGAGCAGTTCTTC
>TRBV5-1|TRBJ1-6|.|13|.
CASSASENSPLHF
TGCGCCAGCAGCGCGAGTGAGAATTCACCCCTCCACTTT
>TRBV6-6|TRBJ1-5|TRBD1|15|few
CASSYGTGLNQPQHF
TGTGCCAGCAGTTACGGGACAGGCCTCAATCAGCCCCAGCATTTT
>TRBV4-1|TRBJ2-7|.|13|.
CASSQDGIYEQYF
TGCGCCAGCAGCCAAGATGGGATCTACGAGCAGTACTTC
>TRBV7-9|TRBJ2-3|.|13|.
CASSLVRSDTQYF
TGTGCCAGCAGCTTAGTGCGCTCAGATACGCAGTATTTT
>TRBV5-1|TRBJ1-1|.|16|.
CASSLVPTALGTEAFF
TGCGCCAGCAGCTTGGTGCCGACAGCTTTGGGAACTGAAGCTTTCTTT
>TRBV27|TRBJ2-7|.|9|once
CASAYEQYF
TGTGCCAGTGCCTACGAGCAGTACTTC
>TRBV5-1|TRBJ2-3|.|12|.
CASSLDLDTQYF
TGCGCCAGCAGCTTAGATTTGGATACGCAGTATTTT
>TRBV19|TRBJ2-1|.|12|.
CASSIGYNEQFF
TGTGCCAGTAGTATTGGCTACAATGAGCAGTTCTTC
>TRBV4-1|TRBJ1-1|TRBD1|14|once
CASKGGQSNTEAFF
TGCGCCAGCAAGGGGGGACAGAGTAACACTGAAGCTTTCTTT
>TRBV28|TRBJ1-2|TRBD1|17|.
CASSLLRGDRGLYGYTF
TGTGCCAGCAGTTTATTGAGGGGGGACAGGGGGCTCTATGGCTACACCTTC
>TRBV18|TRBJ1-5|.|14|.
CASSPQVSNQPQHF
TGTGCCAGCTCCCCACAAGTGAGCAATCAGCCCCAGCATTTT
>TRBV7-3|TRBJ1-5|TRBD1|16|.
CASSLGGARGRQPQHF
TGTGCCAGCAGCTTAGGTGGGGCCAGGGGGCGTCAGCCCCAGCATTTT
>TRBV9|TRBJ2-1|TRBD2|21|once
CASSVFPGQLAGGGLMHEQFF
TGTGCCAGCAGCGTCTTTCCGGGACAGTTAGCGGGAGGAGGCCTTATGCATGAGCAGTTCTTC
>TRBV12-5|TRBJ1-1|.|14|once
CASGFSVRGAEAFF
TGTGCTAGTGGTTTCTCCGTGCGGGGGGCTGAAGCTTTCTTT
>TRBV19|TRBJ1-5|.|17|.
CASSSLVRGPEALAQHF
TGTGCCAGTAGTTCCTTGGTTCGAGGGCCCGAGGCATTGGCCCAGCATTTT
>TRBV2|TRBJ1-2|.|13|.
CASLLGGDYGYTF
TGTGCCAGCCTACTGGGTGGGGACTATGGCTACACCTTC
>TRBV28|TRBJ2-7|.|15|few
CASSFVSGSDYEQYF
TGTGCCAGCAGTTTTGTCAGTGGATCTGATTACGAGCAGTACTTC
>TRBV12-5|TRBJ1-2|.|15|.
CASGLVSEAYYGYTF
TGTGCTAGTGGTTTGGTATCGGAGGCTTACTATGGCTACACCTTC
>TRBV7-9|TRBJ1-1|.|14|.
CASSFSGRGTEAFF
TGTGCCAGCAGCTTCTCGGGACGGGGGACTGAAGCTTTCTTT
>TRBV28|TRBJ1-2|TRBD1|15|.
CASSFPTGRNYGYTF
TGTGCCAGCAGTTTCCCGACAGGGCGTAACTATGGCTACACCTTC
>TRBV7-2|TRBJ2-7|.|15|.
CASSFSNDGAYEQYF
TGTGCCAGCAGCTTTAGTAATGATGGGGCCTACGAGCAGTACTTC
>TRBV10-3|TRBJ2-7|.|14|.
CAISGDLGNYEQYF
TGTGCCATCAGTGGGGACCTTGGGAACTACGAGCAGTACTTC
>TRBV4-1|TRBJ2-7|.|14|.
CASSHDLGAYEQYF
TGCGCCAGCAGCCACGATTTAGGGGCCTACGAGCAGTACTTC
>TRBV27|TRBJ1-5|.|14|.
CASSPTTVNQPQHF
TGTGCCAGCAGTCCAACGACAGTCAATCAGCCCCAGCATTTT
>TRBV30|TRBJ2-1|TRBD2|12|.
CAWTSGAEEQFF
TGTGCCTGGACTAGCGGGGCGGAGGAGCAGTTCTTC